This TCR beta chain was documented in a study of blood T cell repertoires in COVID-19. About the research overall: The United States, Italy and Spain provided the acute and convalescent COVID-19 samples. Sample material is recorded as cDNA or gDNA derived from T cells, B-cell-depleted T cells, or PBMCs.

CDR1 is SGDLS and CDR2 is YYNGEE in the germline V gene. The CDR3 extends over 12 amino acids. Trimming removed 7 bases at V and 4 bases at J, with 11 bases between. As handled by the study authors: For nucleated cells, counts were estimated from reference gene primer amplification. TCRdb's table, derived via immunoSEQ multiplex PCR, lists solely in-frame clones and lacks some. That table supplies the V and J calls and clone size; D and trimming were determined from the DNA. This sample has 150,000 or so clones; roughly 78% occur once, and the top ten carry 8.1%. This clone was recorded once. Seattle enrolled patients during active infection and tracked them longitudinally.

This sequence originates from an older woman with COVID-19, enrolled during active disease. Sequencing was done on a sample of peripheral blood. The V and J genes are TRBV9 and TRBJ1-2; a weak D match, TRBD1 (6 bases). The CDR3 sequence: CASQTGTYGYTF. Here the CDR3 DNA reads TGTGCCAGCCAAACAGGGACCTATGGCTACACCTTC.